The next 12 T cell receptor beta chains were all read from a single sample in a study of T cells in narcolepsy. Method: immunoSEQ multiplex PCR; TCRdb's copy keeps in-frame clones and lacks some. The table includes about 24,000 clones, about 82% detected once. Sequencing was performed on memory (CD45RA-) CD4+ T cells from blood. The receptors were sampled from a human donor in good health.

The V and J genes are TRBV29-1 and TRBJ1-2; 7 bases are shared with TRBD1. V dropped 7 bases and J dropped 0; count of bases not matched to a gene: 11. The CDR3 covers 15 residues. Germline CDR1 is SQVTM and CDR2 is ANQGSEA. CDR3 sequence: CSAQGGQTANYGYTF. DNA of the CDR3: TGCAGCGCCCAGGGGGGGCAGACCGCTAACTATGGCTACACCTTC.

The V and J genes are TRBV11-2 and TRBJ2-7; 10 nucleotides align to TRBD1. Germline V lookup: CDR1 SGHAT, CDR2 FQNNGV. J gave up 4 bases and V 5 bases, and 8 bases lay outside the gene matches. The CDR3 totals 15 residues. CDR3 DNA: TGTGCCAGCAGCCCCCTTGGGACAGGGGAATACGAGCAGTACTTC. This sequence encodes CASSPLGTGEYEQYF. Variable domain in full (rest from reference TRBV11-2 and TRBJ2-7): EAGVAQSPRYKIIEKRQSVAFWCNPISGHATLYWYQQILGQGPKLLIQFQNNGVVDDSQLPKDRFSAERLKGVDSTLKIQPAKLEDSAVYLCASSPLGTGEYEQYFGPGTRLTVT.

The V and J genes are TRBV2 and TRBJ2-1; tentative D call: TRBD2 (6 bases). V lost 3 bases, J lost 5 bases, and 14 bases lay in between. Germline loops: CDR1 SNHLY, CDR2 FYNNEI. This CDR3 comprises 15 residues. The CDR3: CASSDRSGQHNEQFF. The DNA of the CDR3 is TGTGCCAGCAGTGACCGGAGCGGGCAACACAATGAGCAGTTCTTC.

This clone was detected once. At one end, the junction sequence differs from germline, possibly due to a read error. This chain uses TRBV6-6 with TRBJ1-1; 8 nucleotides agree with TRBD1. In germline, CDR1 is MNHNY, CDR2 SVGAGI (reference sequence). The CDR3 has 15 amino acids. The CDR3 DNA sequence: TGTGCCATCAGTAACCCGACAGGGGCGAACACTGAAGCTTTCTTT. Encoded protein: CAISNPTGANTEAFF.

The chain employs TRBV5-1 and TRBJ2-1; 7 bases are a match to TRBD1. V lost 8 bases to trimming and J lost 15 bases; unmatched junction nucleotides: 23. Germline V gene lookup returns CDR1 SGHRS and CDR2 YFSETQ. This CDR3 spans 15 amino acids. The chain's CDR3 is CASSLGDRESDLGFF. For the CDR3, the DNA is TGCGCCAGTAGCCTCGGGGACAGAGAATCAGATTTAGGGTTCTTC. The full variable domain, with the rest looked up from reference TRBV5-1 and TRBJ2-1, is KAGVTQTPRYLIKTRGQQVTLSCSPISGHRSVSWYQQTPGQGLQFLFEYFSETQRNKGNFPGRFSGRQFSNSRSEMNVSTLELGDSALYLCASSLGDRESDLGFFGPGTRLTVL.

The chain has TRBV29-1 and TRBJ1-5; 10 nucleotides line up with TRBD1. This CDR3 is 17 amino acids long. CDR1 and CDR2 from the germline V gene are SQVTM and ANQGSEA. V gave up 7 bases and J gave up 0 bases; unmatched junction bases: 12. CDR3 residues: CSATSGTGVYSNQPQHF. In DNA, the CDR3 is TGCAGCGCTACTTCCGGGACAGGGGTATATAGCAATCAGCCCCAGCATTTT.

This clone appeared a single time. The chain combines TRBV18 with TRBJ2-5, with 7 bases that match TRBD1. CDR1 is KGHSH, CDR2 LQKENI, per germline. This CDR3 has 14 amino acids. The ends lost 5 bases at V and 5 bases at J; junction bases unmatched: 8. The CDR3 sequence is CASSSGTVGETQYF. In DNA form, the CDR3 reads TGTGCCAGCTCATCCGGGACAGTGGGGGAGACCCAGTACTTC.

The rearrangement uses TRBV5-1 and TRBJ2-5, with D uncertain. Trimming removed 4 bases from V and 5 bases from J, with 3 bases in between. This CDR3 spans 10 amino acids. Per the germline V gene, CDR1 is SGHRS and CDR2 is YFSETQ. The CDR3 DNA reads TGCGCCAGCAGCGGGGAGACCCAGTACTTC. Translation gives CASSGETQYF.

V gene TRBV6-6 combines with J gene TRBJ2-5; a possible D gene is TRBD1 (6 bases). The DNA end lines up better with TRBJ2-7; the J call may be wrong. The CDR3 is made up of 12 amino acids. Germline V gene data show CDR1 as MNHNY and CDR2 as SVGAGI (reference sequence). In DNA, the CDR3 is TGTGCCAGCAGTACAGGGAACTACGAGCAGTACTTC. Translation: CASSTGNYEQYF.

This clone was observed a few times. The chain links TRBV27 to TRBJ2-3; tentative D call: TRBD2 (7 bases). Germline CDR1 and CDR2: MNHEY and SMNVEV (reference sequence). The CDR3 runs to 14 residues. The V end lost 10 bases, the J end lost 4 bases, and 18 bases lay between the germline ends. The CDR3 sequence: CATGEGSRPDTQYF. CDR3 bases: TGTGCCACAGGGGAGGGGTCCAGGCCAGATACGCAGTATTTT.

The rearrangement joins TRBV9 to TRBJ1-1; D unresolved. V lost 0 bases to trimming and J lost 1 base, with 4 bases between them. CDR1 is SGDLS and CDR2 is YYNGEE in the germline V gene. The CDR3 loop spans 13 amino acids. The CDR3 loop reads CASSVEPNTEAFF. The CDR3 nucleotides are TGTGCCAGCAGCGTAGAACCGAACACTGAAGCTTTCTTT.

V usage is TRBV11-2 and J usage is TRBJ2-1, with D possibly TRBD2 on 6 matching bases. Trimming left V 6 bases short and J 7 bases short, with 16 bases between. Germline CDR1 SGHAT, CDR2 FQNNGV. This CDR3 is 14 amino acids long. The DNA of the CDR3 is TGTGCCAGCAGGGAGGGGCTAGTTTCTAATGAGCAGTTCTTC. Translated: CASREGLVSNEQFF.